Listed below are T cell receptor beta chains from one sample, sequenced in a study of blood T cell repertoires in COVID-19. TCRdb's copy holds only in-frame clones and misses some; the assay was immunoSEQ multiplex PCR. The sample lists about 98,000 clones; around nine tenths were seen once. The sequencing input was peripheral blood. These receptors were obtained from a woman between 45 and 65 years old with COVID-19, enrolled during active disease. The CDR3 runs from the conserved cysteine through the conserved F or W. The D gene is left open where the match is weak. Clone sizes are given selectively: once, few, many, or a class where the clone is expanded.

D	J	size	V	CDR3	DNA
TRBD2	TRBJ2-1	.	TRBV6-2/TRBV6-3	CASGYRLAGVSSYNEQFF	TGTGCCAGCGGTTATCGGCTAGCGGGGGTAAGCTCCTACAATGAGCAGTTCTTC
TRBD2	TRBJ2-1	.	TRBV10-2	CASSGGRGGISYNEQFF	TGCGCCAGCAGTGGCGGGCGGGGGGGCATCTCCTACAATGAGCAGTTCTTC
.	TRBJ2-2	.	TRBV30	CAWSVQGGSTGELFF	TGTGCCTGGAGTGTACAGGGCGGGAGCACCGGGGAGCTGTTTTTT
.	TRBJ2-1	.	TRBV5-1	CASSTGERYNEQFF	TGCGCCAGCAGCACGGGGGAGAGGTACAATGAGCAGTTCTTC
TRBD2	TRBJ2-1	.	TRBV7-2	CASSLTSGGYNEQFF	TGTGCCAGCAGCTTAACAAGCGGGGGGTACAATGAGCAGTTCTTC
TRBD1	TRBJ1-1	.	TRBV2	CASSETPGQEAFF	TGTGCCAGCAGTGAAACACCGGGACAGGAAGCTTTCTTT
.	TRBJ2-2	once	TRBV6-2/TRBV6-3	CASSYVRFSIGELFF	TGTGCCAGCAGTTATGTGAGGTTTTCAATTGGGGAGCTGTTTTTT
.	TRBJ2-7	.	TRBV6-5	CASSYSTGSPYEQYF	TGTGCCAGCAGTTACAGTACAGGGTCCCCTTACGAGCAGTACTTC
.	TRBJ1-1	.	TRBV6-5	CASIGRLNTEAFF	TGTGCCAGCATTGGGAGACTGAACACTGAAGCTTTCTTT
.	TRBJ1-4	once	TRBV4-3	CASSQLGATNEKLFF	TGCGCCAGCAGCCAACTAGGGGCAACTAATGAAAAACTGTTTTTT
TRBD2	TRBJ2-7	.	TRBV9	CASSVGLSGGRQIVEQYF	TGTGCCAGCAGCGTAGGCCTGTCGGGGGGGAGGCAGATTGTCGAGCAGTACTTC
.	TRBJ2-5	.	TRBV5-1	CASSLQWLETQYF	TGCGCCAGCAGCTTGCAGTGGTTAGAGACCCAGTACTTC
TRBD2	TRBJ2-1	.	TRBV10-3	CAISESGSDSFF	TGTGCCATCAGTGAGAGCGGGAGCGATTCCTTCTTC
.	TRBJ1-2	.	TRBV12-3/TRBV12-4	CASSFGGFYGYTF	TGTGCCAGCAGTTTCGGGGGATTCTATGGCTACACCTTC
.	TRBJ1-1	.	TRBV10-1	CASSVQMNTEAFF	TGCGCCAGCAGTGTCCAGATGAACACTGAAGCTTTCTTT
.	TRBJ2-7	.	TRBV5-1	CASSHQMTTYEQYF	TGCGCCAGCAGCCACCAAATGACTACTTACGAGCAGTACTTC
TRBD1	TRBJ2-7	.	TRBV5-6	CASSLGGQEYF	TGTGCCAGCAGCTTGGGGGGACAGGAGTACTTC
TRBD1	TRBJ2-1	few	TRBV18	CASSPTGTAFESYNEQFF	TGTGCCAGCTCACCGACCGGGACAGCCTTTGAGAGCTACAATGAGCAGTTCTTC
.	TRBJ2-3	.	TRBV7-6	CASSPSHYSGVDGDTQYF	TGTGCCAGCAGCCCCAGCCACTACTCAGGGGTAGATGGGGATACGCAGTATTTT
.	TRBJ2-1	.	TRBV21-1	CASSTKNSGTRWGEQFF	TGTGCCAGCAGCACCAAAAATAGCGGGACTCGCTGGGGTGAGCAGTTCTTC
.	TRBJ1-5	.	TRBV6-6	CASSSSGTRSNQPQHF	TGTGCCAGCAGTTCGTCTGGGACAAGGAGCAATCAGCCCCAGCATTTT
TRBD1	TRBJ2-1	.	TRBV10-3	CAISERTGNVFNEQFF	TGTGCCATCAGTGAGCGGACAGGAAATGTCTTCAATGAGCAGTTCTTC
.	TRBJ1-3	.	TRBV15	CATSRDRGTGNTIYF	TGTGCCACCAGCAGAGATCGAGGTACGGGAAACACCATATATTTT
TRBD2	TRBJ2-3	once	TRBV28	CASSPWTSGLTDTQYF	TGTGCCAGCAGTCCCTGGACTAGCGGCCTCACAGATACGCAGTATTTT
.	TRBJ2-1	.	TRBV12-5	CASGTRPDEQFF	TGTGCTAGTGGTACTAGACCTGATGAGCAGTTCTTC
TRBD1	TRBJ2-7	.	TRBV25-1	CASSDPYRGQYEQYF	TGTGCCAGCAGTGATCCTTACAGGGGCCAATACGAGCAGTACTTC